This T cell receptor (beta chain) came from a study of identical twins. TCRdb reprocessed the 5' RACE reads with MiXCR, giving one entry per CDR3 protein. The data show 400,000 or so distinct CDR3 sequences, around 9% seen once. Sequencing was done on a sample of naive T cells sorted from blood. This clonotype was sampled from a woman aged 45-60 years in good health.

Here the CDR3 DNA reads TGTGCCAGCAGCTTGATAGGGGCGCTTACCGGGGAGCTGTTTTTT. Protein sequence: CASSLIGALTGELFF. The chain has TRBV5-6 and TRBJ2-2, with a tentative D call TRBD1 (5 bases). The germline V gene has CDR1 SGHDT and CDR2 YYEEEE. The length of the CDR3 is 15 residues. V was clipped by 1 base and J by 5 bases, with 12 bases between them.